Below, one T cell receptor (beta chain) is given with its context. Its antigen is unknown. Other DNA sequences in this sample translate to the same CDR3. The source of the sample is a study of cytomegalovirus exposure and HLA in healthy donors. At the level of the study: According to later analysis, the same platform produced the 120 or so validation and 666 first-cohort repertoires. Overall study results and limits: Across donors, most TCRs were seen rarely, yet some public ones were widespread.

V was clipped by 2 bases and J by 0 bases, with 7 bases between them. Germline CDR1 SGHRS, CDR2 YFSETQ. The CDR3 consists of 14 residues. The repertoire was sequenced with immunoSEQ multiplex PCR; TCRdb's copy has only in-frame clones and lacks some. Among 150,000 to 200,000 clones listed, over 80% were seen once. This sequence joins TRBV5-1 and TRBJ2-3; D might be TRBD2 (5 bases). This TCR was recovered from a man aged 30-40 years in good health and CMV-seropositive. Input material: PBMCs. The DNA for the CDR3 is TGCGCCAGCAGCTTTACGGGAAGCACAGATACGCAGTATTTT. Protein product: CASSFTGSTDTQYF.